The T cell receptor beta chain under discussion was sequenced for a study of blood T cell repertoires in COVID-19. Whole-study context: The United States, Italy and Spain supplied acute and convalescent COVID-19 samples. T cells, B-cell-depleted T cells, or PBMCs supplied cDNA or gDNA.

The CDR3 consists of 16 residues. V trimming: 1 base; J trimming: 2 bases; junction bases outside the gene matches: 6. Per the germline V gene, CDR1 is SGHKS and CDR2 is YYEKEE (reference sequence). Self-reported history from a screening survey and questionnaire set each donor's cohort. Some clones are missing from TCRdb's copy, which holds only in-frame ones; the method was immunoSEQ multiplex PCR. The sample has approximately 300,000 clones, about nine tenths seen once. The specimen sequenced was PBMCs or T cells enriched from blood (not recorded which). The rearrangement uses TRBV5-5 and TRBJ2-3; 8 bases are shared with TRBD2. The receptor comes from a young woman who had recovered from COVID-19. The CDR3 sequence: CASSLSTSGYTDTQYF. The CDR3 nucleotides read TGTGCCAGCAGCTTGTCCACTAGCGGATACACAGATACGCAGTATTTT.